Below, 18 T cell receptor beta chains from the same sample are listed, as sequenced in a study of T cell changes during pregnancy in multiple sclerosis. The method was immunoSEQ multiplex PCR; TCRdb's version includes in-frame clones alone and lacks a portion of them. The data contain tens of thousands of clones, 89% of them seen just once; the ten biggest clones take up approximately 1.1%. The sequencing used CD4+ T cells from peripheral blood mononuclear cells, collected after pregnancy. The receptors were gathered from a female donor with multiple sclerosis, enrolled in a pregnancy study.

This rearrangement joins TRBV14 to TRBJ2-7; D gene unclear. Germline V CDR1 and CDR2: SGHDN, FVKESK. There are 13 residues in the CDR3. V was shortened by 7 bases and J by 0 bases, with 10 bases between the two germline ends. The chain's CDR3 is CASKNPGSYEQYF. CDR3 coding DNA: TGTGCCAGCAAAAACCCGGGCTCCTACGAGCAGTACTTC.

The chain employs TRBV5-4 and TRBJ2-2; TRBD2 matches at 11 bases. Losses at the gene ends were 6 bases for V and 2 bases for J; bases not matched to a gene: 3. Germline-derived CDR1 and CDR2 are SGHNT and YYREEE (reference sequence). The length of the CDR3 is 15 residues. The DNA of the CDR3 is TGTGCCAGCACTACTAGCGGGGGAAACACCGGGGAGCTGTTTTTT. It codes for CASTTSGGNTGELFF.

The V and J genes are TRBV28 and TRBJ2-3, with 9 bases identical to TRBD2. From germline, CDR1 is MDHEN and CDR2 SYDVKM. The J segment lost 0 bases and the V segment lost 7 bases, leaving 5 bases of the junction unmatched. The CDR3 loop spans 15 amino acids. The chain's CDR3 is CASKLAGPSTDTQYF. The CDR3 DNA is TGTGCCAGCAAACTAGCGGGTCCGAGCACAGATACGCAGTATTTT. Using reference TRBV28 and TRBJ2-3 for the parts outside the CDR3, the full variable domain is DVKVTQSSRYLVKRTGEKVFLECVQDMDHENMFWYRQDPGLGLRLIYFSYDVKMKEKGDIPEGYSVSREKKERFSLILESASTNQTSMYLCASKLAGPSTDTQYFGPGTRLTVL.

This chain joins TRBV6-5 and TRBJ2-2; 9 bases align to TRBD2. The CDR3 is 15 amino acids. Trimming at V came to 6 bases and at J to 5 bases, leaving 7 bases not matched to a gene. Germline CDR1 is MNHEY and CDR2 is SVGAGI. In nucleotides, the CDR3 is TGTGCCAGCAGGGGGCTTAGCGGGAGTACCGGGGAGCTGTTTTTT. Protein product: CASRGLSGSTGELFF.

The CDR3 spells CASSKVRDYEQYF. In nucleotides, the CDR3 is TGTGCCAGTAGCAAAGTACGGGACTACGAGCAGTACTTC. This chain uses TRBV19 with TRBJ2-7, with D possibly TRBD2 on 5 matching bases. The CDR3 totals 13 residues. Trimming stripped 6 bases from V and 3 bases from J, with 12 bases between. Germline-derived CDR1 and CDR2 are LNHDA and SQIVND (reference sequence).

This clone was counted a few times. The chain links TRBV7-2 to TRBJ2-1; TRBD2 agrees at 13 bases. From germline, CDR1 is SGHTA and CDR2 FQGNSA. The V and J ends lost 5 bases and 8 bases, in that order; junction bases with no gene match: 12. The CDR3 consists of 17 residues. The CDR3 protein is CASSPEPGLAGTDEQFF. CDR3 bases: TGTGCCAGCAGCCCCGAACCGGGACTAGCGGGAACCGATGAGCAGTTCTTC.

The rearrangement links TRBV11-2 to TRBJ2-1; 7 nucleotides agree with TRBD1. The CDR3 runs 17 residues. V gave up 0 bases and J gave up 6 bases; unmatched junction bases: 11. Germline CDR1 reads SGHAT; CDR2 reads FQNNGV. The CDR3 sequence: CASSLDESRGPRNEQFF. The CDR3 nucleotides are TGTGCCAGCAGCTTAGATGAGTCAAGGGGGCCGCGCAATGAGCAGTTCTTC.

V and J are TRBV19 and TRBJ2-1, with 14 bases aligning to TRBD2. The CDR3 extends over 15 amino acids. V lost 4 bases and J lost 8; bases outside the gene matches: 4. CDR1 is LNHDA, CDR2 SQIVND, per germline (reference sequence). The CDR3 DNA is TGTGCCAGTAGTAGGACTAGCGGGAGGATCGATGAGCAGTTCTTC. As protein: CASSRTSGRIDEQFF.

Comment on this clone: The junction departs from the called germline gene at one end, perhaps through a read error. V gene TRBV27 combines with J gene TRBJ1-1; 8 bases match TRBD1. CDR1 and CDR2 from the germline V gene are MNHEY and SMNVEV (reference sequence). There are 15 residues in the CDR3. The CDR3 reads CASRLSDRANTEAFF. CDR3 DNA sequence: TGTGCCAGCAGGTTATCGGACAGGGCAAACACTGAAGCTTTCTTT.

This chain connects TRBV18 to TRBJ1-3; the D gene is possibly TRBD1 (5 bases). CDR3 size: 14 residues. Germline CDR1 is KGHSH and CDR2 is LQKENI. V was clipped by 2 bases and J by 8 bases, with 13 bases between them. CDR3 amino acids: CASSPEVGGDTIYF. CDR3 coding DNA: TGTGCCAGCTCACCAGAAGTTGGAGGGGACACCATATATTTT.

The chain carries TRBV6-5 and TRBJ2-1; 7 bases are shared with TRBD2. V trimming: 1 base; J trimming: 4 bases; junction bases outside the gene matches: 7. The CDR3 is 16 amino acids. In germline, CDR1 is MNHEY, CDR2 SVGAGI. Here the CDR3 reads CASSYFGGSAYNEQFF. The CDR3 bases are TGTGCCAGCAGTTACTTCGGCGGGAGCGCGTACAATGAGCAGTTCTTC.

The chain is built from TRBV4-2 and TRBJ2-1; 10 positions agree with TRBD2. CDR3 size: 18 residues. After removal of 0 bases from V and 6 bases from J, the junction contained 11 bases not matched to a gene. From germline, CDR1 is LGHNA and CDR2 YNFKEQ. Here the CDR3 DNA reads TGTGCCAGCAGCCAAGACGGAGCGGGAGGGCCGGCGGCCAATGAGCAGTTCTTC. As protein: CASSQDGAGGPAANEQFF.

The chain joins TRBV11-2 to TRBJ2-6, with a tentative D call TRBD1 (6 bases). V dropped 7 bases and J dropped 4 bases, with 8 bases sitting between them. Per germline, CDR1 SGHAT and CDR2 FQNNGV. The CDR3 consists of 13 residues. The CDR3 bases are TGTGCCAGCAACCAGGGGGGGGCCAACGTCCTGACTTTC. This sequence encodes CASNQGGANVLTF.

The rearrangement links TRBV5-1 to TRBJ2-1, with D possibly TRBD2 on 6 matching bases. With 1 base removed from V and 2 bases from J, the gap between germline ends came to 10 bases. CDR1 and CDR2 from the germline V gene are SGHRS and YFSETQ. The CDR3 runs 15 residues. The CDR3 reads CASSLISGTYNEQFF. The CDR3 DNA reads TGCGCCAGCAGCTTGATTAGCGGTACCTACAATGAGCAGTTCTTC.

This chain uses TRBV30 with TRBJ1-1; 8 bases are shared with TRBD1. V was clipped by 2 bases and J by 4 bases; unmatched bases: 6. The CDR3 has 14 residues. Per germline, CDR1 GTSNPN and CDR2 SVGIG (reference sequence). The CDR3, as DNA: TGTGCCTGGAGTCTCGAACAGGGGGGCACTGAAGCTTTCTTT. It translates to CAWSLEQGGTEAFF.

CDR3 sequence: CASSSPGDRGTGELFF. DNA for the CDR3: TGTGCCAGCAGTTCCCCCGGGGACAGGGGTACCGGGGAGCTGTTTTTT. This chain connects TRBV28 to TRBJ2-2; 10 nucleotides align to TRBD1. Germline V CDR1 and CDR2: MDHEN, SYDVKM. The CDR3 runs 16 residues. V trimming: 4 bases; J trimming: 5 bases; junction bases outside the gene matches: 7.

The chain employs TRBV5-6 and TRBJ2-5, with 13 bases matching TRBD2. V gave up 0 bases and J gave up 5 bases; unmatched junction bases: 10. CDR1 is SGHDT and CDR2 is YYEEEE in the germline V gene. The CDR3 consists of 18 residues. This CDR3 reads CASSLAGLAGFRIETQYF. The DNA for the CDR3 is TGTGCCAGCAGCTTGGCGGGACTAGCGGGGTTCCGAATCGAGACCCAGTACTTC.

V is TRBV6-6 and J is TRBJ1-5; D is perhaps TRBD1 (6 bases). CDR1 is MNHNY, CDR2 SVGAGI, per germline (reference sequence). This CDR3 contains 15 residues. V gave up 3 bases and J gave up 6 bases, with 15 bases separating them. This CDR3 reads CASSYTQGSSQPQHF. The CDR3, as DNA: TGTGCCAGCAGTTATACCCAGGGGTCAAGTCAGCCCCAGCATTTT.